This note documents a single T cell receptor beta chain sequence. Per germline, CDR1 SGHTA and CDR2 FQGNSA. Trimming left V 4 bases short and J 0 bases short, with 13 bases between. The CDR3 spans 15 residues. The data stem from a study of blood T cell repertoires in COVID-19. Study at large: COVID-19 samples, acute and convalescent, were from the United States, Italy and Spain. In each case, the material was cDNA or gDNA derived from T cells, B-cell-depleted T cells, or PBMCs.

In the original processing: Researchers report that nucleated cell counts were estimated from reference gene primer amplification. TCRdb's copy holds only in-frame clones and misses some; the assay was immunoSEQ multiplex PCR. V, J and clone size reflect that table, while D and trimming were determined from the DNA. The profile covers roughly 170,000 clones, with about 86% appearing a single time and around 21% taken by the ten largest. This receptor was identified in a man in his 70s with active or convalescent COVID-19. V and J are TRBV7-2 and TRBJ2-7; D is perhaps TRBD2 (6 bases). What was sequenced was peripheral blood. In DNA, the CDR3 is TGTGCCAGCAGCTCCGGACGGGGGAGCTCCTACGAGCAGTACTTC. This encodes CASSSGRGSSYEQYF. The full variable domain, its missing parts supplied by reference TRBV7-2 and TRBJ2-7, is GAGVSQSPSNKVTEKGKDVELRCDPISGHTALYWYRQSLGQGLEFLIYFQGNSAPDKSGLPSDRFSAERTGGSVSTLTIQRTQQEDSAVYLCASSSGRGSSYEQYFGPGTRLTVT.